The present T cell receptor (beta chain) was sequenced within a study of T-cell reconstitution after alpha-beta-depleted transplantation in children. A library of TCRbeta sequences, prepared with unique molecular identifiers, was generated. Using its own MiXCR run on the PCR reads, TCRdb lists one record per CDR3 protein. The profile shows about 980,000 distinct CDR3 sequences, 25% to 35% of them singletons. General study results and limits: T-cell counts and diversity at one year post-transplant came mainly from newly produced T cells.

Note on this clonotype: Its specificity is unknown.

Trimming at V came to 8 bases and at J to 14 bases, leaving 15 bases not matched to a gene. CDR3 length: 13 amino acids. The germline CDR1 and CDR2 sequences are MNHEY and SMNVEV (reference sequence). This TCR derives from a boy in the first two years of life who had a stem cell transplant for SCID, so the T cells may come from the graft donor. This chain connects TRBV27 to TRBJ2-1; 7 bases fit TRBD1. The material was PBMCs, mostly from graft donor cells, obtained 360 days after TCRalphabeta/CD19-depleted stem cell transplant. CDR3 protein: CASRGTAYRGEFF. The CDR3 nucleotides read TGTGCCAGCCGTGGGACGGCCTACAGGGGAGAGTTCTTC.